The 8 T cell receptor beta chains presented below share a single source sample, sequenced in a study of cytomegalovirus exposure and HLA in healthy donors. Repertoires were generated with immunoSEQ multiplex PCR, while TCRdb's copy carries only in-frame clones and drops some. The sample shows 150,000 to 200,000 clones, 84% of them seen only once. Sample: PBMCs. Receptor source: a man under 40 in good health and CMV-seropositive.

The chain links TRBV5-1 to TRBJ2-7; the D gene is possibly TRBD1 (6 bases). Trimming removed 6 bases at V and 6 bases at J, with 16 bases between. Germline CDR1 SGHRS, CDR2 YFSETQ. This CDR3 is built from 13 residues. The chain's CDR3 is CASKFEGDREQYF. As DNA, the CDR3 is TGCGCCAGCAAGTTTGAGGGGGACCGCGAGCAGTACTTC.

Points on this clone: Other DNA sequences in the same sample also yield this CDR3. The CDR3, as DNA: TGTGCCAGCAGTGCCACCGGGGGCTATGGCTACACCTTC. Translated: CASSATGGYGYTF. The V and J genes are TRBV9 and TRBJ1-2, with D perhaps matching TRBD1 (5 bases). Germline V gene lookup returns CDR1 SGDLS and CDR2 YYNGEE. The length of the CDR3 is 13 residues. Trimming pared 5 bases from V and 4 bases from J, leaving 12 bases between.

The rearrangement uses TRBV30 and TRBJ2-1; the D gene is possibly TRBD2 (7 bases). The V end lost 7 bases, the J end lost 3 bases, and 16 bases lay between the germline ends. Germline CDR1 is GTSNPN and CDR2 is SVGIG (reference sequence). The CDR3 is made up of 14 amino acids. The CDR3 DNA follows: TGTGCCTCGGGGGGCGGGACCCTCTACAATGAGCAGTTCTTC. The encoded protein is CASGGGTLYNEQFF.

This clone appeared a few times. The J gene is TRBJ2-5, the V gene TRBV9; D is ambiguous. V lost 0 bases to trimming and J lost 5 bases, with 8 bases between them. From germline, CDR1 is SGDLS and CDR2 YYNGEE. This CDR3 comprises 13 residues. As DNA, the CDR3 is TGTGCCAGCAGCGTAGGGCTAGTGGAGACCCAGTACTTC. Translating gives CASSVGLVETQYF.

This chain connects TRBV29-1 to TRBJ2-1; tentatively, D is TRBD2 (5 bases). Germline assignment: CDR1 SQVTM and CDR2 ANQGSEA. With 7 bases removed from V and 10 bases from J, the gap between germline ends came to 20 bases. CDR3 length equals 13 residues. This CDR3 is CSARAVEGEEQFF. The CDR3 nucleotides read TGCAGCGCCCGAGCGGTTGAAGGAGAGGAGCAGTTCTTC.

This rearrangement joins TRBV30 to TRBJ2-7; weak D call: TRBD2 (6 bases). Trimming pared 0 bases from V and 6 bases from J, leaving 9 bases between. CDR1 is GTSNPN, CDR2 SVGIG, per germline (reference sequence). There are 12 residues in the CDR3. CDR3: CAWSVGGAEQYF. DNA of the CDR3: TGTGCCTGGAGTGTAGGAGGGGCCGAGCAGTACTTC.

This clone was seen a handful of times. The V gene is TRBV4-1, the J gene TRBJ2-2; 9 positions agree with TRBD1. The CDR3 contains 17 residues. Germline-derived CDR1 and CDR2 are MGHRA and YSYEKL. Losses at the gene ends were 4 bases for V and 3 bases for J; bases not matched to a gene: 9. This CDR3 is CASSRPRTGADTGELFF. The CDR3 DNA sequence: TGCGCCAGCAGCCGCCCTAGGACAGGGGCCGACACCGGGGAGCTGTTTTTT.

Regarding this clone: In the same sample, other DNA sequences code for this CDR3. This rearrangement joins TRBV19 to TRBJ1-2, with 11 bases matching TRBD1. CDR1 is LNHDA and CDR2 is SQIVND in the germline V gene (reference sequence). V was pared by 6 bases and J by 4 bases, with 4 bases of the junction left unmatched. The CDR3 has 14 residues. The CDR3 spells CASSPGQGGYGYTF. Written as DNA, the CDR3 is TGTGCCAGTAGCCCGGGACAGGGGGGCTATGGCTACACCTTC.